The clone carrying this TCR beta chain was detected once. The antigen is unknown. CDR1 and CDR2 (germline): SGHTA, FQGNSA. The V end lost 6 bases, the J end lost 0 bases, and 11 bases lay between the germline ends. The CDR3 totals 15 residues. The data stem from a study of cytomegalovirus exposure and HLA in healthy donors. Study context: Of all 400 or so donors who were genotyped, around 82% belonged to the Caucasian-associated ancestry cluster. Study-level points and caveats: In terms of immune exposure information, only CMV serostatus was available.

PCR was performed using 60 Vbeta and 13 Jbeta primers. In the original analysis: In a later analysis, 79 million or so unique TCR beta chains included roughly 11 million shared by two or more donors. The repertoire was sequenced with immunoSEQ multiplex PCR; TCRdb's copy has only in-frame clones and lacks some. The DNA was the basis for D and trimming; V, J and clone size are from that table. The profile shows 150,000 or so clones, 83% of them singletons. The chain is built from TRBV7-2 and TRBJ2-2, with D possibly being TRBD1 (6 bases). Sequenced: PBMCs. This clonotype was obtained from a man in his forties or fifties in good health and CMV-seropositive. The CDR3 spells CASRVSGANTGELFF. Here the CDR3 DNA reads TGTGCCAGCAGGGTCTCAGGGGCGAACACCGGGGAGCTGTTTTTT.